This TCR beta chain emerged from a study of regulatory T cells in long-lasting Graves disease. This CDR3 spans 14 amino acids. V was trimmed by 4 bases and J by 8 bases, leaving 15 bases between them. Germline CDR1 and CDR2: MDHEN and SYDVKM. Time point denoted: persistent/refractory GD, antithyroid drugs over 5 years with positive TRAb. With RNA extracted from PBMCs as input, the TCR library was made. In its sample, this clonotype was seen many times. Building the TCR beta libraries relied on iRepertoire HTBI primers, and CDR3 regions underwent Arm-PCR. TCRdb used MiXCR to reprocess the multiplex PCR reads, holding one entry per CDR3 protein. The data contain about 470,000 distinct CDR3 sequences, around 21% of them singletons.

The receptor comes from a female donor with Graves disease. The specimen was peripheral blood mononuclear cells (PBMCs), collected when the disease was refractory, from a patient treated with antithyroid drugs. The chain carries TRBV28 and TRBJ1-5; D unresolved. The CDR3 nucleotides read TGTGCCAGCAGTTCGACATCTTATAATGAGCCCCAGCATTTT. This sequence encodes CASSSTSYNEPQHF.